This T cell receptor beta chain stems from a study of shared clonotypes between healthy human individuals. Regarding the study as a whole: Generally, naive subsets (rather than memory subsets) showed larger estimated richness. The low donor count limited represented genetic and exposure-history diversity. Across a handful of donors, naive CD4 shared 5% to 5.5%, naive CD8 around 3.5%, memory CD4 roughly 2.5%, memory CD8 about 0.4%.

The method was immunoSEQ multiplex PCR; TCRdb's version includes in-frame clones alone and lacks a portion of them. The table includes roughly 2 million clones, about 95% detected once. The CDR3 contains 15 residues. CDR1 and CDR2 from the germline V gene are GTSNPN and SVGIG (reference sequence). V was pared by 2 bases and J by 3 bases, with 6 bases of the junction left unmatched. This clone appeared once. The antigen remains unidentified. The TCR comes from a man between 18 and 35 years old in good health. Sample: naive CD4+ T cells sorted from blood. Subset here: CD45RA+ positively selected. The chain employs TRBV30 and TRBJ1-4, with 7 bases fitting TRBD1. CDR3 residues: CAWSPPGGANEKLFF. CDR3 in DNA: TGTGCCTGGAGTCCCCCAGGGGGAGCTAATGAAAAACTGTTTTTT.